The TCR beta chain described here comes from a study of cytomegalovirus exposure and HLA in healthy donors (dated by TCRdb to the late 2010s). General notes on the study: In an earlier analysis of some 610 of the donors, 250 to 350 Gb of sequence data and 100 million or so unique TCR beta sequences from 180 million or so T cells were reported. An early release that covered some 630 HLA-typed donors contained approximately 300 gigabases of sequencing data and 80 million or so unique TCR sequences. Of the 398 genotyped donors, about 84% fell in the genetic ancestry cluster associated with self-reported Caucasian donors. The study was designed to test whether signatures of past pathogen exposure could be identified by cataloging public T cell receptors. The study profiled the T cell repertoires of about 720 subjects by immunosequencing and related them to cytomegalovirus serostatus. Besides the first cohort of 666 subjects, a separate validation cohort made up of 120 different subjects was used. The study combined high-throughput TCR immunosequencing, statistical association of individual TCRs with disease status, and machine learning to predict cytomegalovirus infection status. In a later analysis, previously published TCR beta repertoires from 550 to 750 donors were re-analyzed and high-resolution HLA genotyping was added so that TCR occurrence patterns could be studied. Rather than drawing on any new phenotypic data, the later analysis identified candidate immune exposures from TCR beta sequences and the way those sequences occurred across donors. To decide whether each TCR beta V gene segment behaved as functional or pseudogenic, an earlier analysis of fewer than 750 of the donors relied on high-throughput TCR beta sequencing. Alongside the repertoire data, information on donor age, sex, ethnicity and CMV serostatus was compiled. A later genetic analysis took genome-wide SNP genotypes for about 55% of the roughly 700 donors and used that subset as a discovery cohort. Every discovery cohort repertoire had been produced on one sequencing platform. Class I and class II HLA loci were covered by the typing at four-digit resolution. Typing coverage differed by locus: A, B, C, DRB1 and DQB1 were typed in about 620-640 donors, DQA1 in roughly 510, DPA1 in approximately 610, and DPB1 in approximately 450. Five DR-DQ haplotypes were handled as single units for association and clustering because linkage in the cohort was strong. Across 300 to 400 genotyped donors of the cohort, an average of roughly 250,000 unique TCR beta nucleotide sequences per donor were sequenced, and approximately 19% of those sequences were non-productive.

V is trimmed back by 1 base and J by 4 bases, and the junction contains 7 bases that no gene match accounts for. Reading the germline V gene (reference sequence) gives CDR1 LNHDA and CDR2 SQIVND. The CDR3 covers 16 residues, taking in both the cysteine and the phenylalanine. CDR3 DNA only is kept here, 48 bases in frame from base 1. General study outcomes and caveats: Linkage disequilibrium might explain the correlated functional status among segregating V segments, but an unknown experimental factor could not be excluded. According to a later analysis, most CMV-associated TCR beta chains appeared to be HLA-restricted, and the HLA associations seemed to be driven largely by CMV exposure. The sequencing pipeline was judged likely to have produced a cluster of highly shared sequence variants as a technical artifact. In the study, approximately 150 TCR beta chains were listed as associated with cytomegalovirus. While some public TCRs were present in many individuals, most TCR sequences turned up only very rarely across donors. Because HLA typing was unavailable for some donors at each locus, only the typed subset was used in association tests. Broadly in line with IMGT annotations, most TCR beta V segments showed up in productive rearrangements about 90% or about 30% of the time in an earlier analysis of 450 to 600 of the donors. The earlier analysis of some 540 of the donors excluded 15 to 20 rarely observed V segments, including chromosome 9 orphons, because counts were too low. The authors suggested that the approach could potentially be extended to other disease states and immunological phenotypes. In a later analysis, HLA-associated TCR beta chains showed more clonal expansion and lower generation probabilities than non-associated chains that were equally common. In vitro tests confirmed that three of the cytomegalovirus-associated TCR beta chains recognize cytomegalovirus antigens. In a later analysis, several top co-occurrence clusters were reported to appear linked to parvovirus B19, influenza, CMV and Epstein-Barr virus. According to a later analysis, TCR association rates differed among HLA loci, with DRB1 alleles showing the most associated TCRs and HLA-C alleles showing the fewest. In both the original and validation cohorts, the classifier was reported to diagnose cytomegalovirus status with high specificity and sensitivity. Only TCR beta chains were sequenced in this cohort, and the absence of alpha or paired-chain data limited detectable features. A further reported finding was that TCR beta sequences accurately predicted the HLA-A and HLA-B alleles for most subjects in the first cohort. Presence/absence analyses assumed roughly uniform sequencing depth across donors, an assumption that may not hold. At a false discovery rate of 0.05, a later analysis linked around 17,000 TCR beta sequences to specific HLA alleles. Some IMGT-functional V segments, including TRBV6-2 and TRBV6-3, could not be told apart with the 87-base-pair reads, so those segments were excluded. When HLA alleles, especially DR and DQ, strongly co-occurred, TCR associations were difficult to assign to individual alleles. The only immune exposure information available for the cohort was CMV serostatus. In a later genetic analysis, fewer N-insertions in productive TCRs were reported among donors in an Asian-associated ancestry cluster than the 666-donor mean. V-gene and J-gene trimming of TCR beta chains was associated with a missense DCLRE1C variant in a later genetic analysis, and the association was replicated in an independent cohort.

Libraries were made using the immunoSEQ multiplex PCR assay. A mixture of 60 forward primers for TCR Vbeta segments and 13 reverse primers for TCR Jbeta segments was used in the multiplex PCR. Amplification of the CDR3 region of rearranged TCR beta genes was performed with a multiplex PCR assay on genomic DNA. The Illumina HiSeq System was used to sequence the amplified TCR beta libraries as 87-base-pair reads. The original pipeline was this. A later analysis counted some 74 million unique TCR beta chains across the 670 or so repertoires, and 10 million to 12 million of these chains were shared by at least two donors. Raw reads were error-corrected and collapsed into unique sequences with a nearest-neighbor algorithm that merged closely related sequences to remove PCR and sequencing errors. Alignment of CDR3 sequences to IMGT reference sequences was used to assign V, D and J gene segments. For a sequence to be retained, a match of at least six nucleotides was required to both a V gene segment and a J gene segment. Rearrangements were called productive when the CDR3 lacked stop codons and stayed in frame with V and J; all others were non-productive. CDR3 was defined according to IMGT convention as the region running from the second conserved V-encoded cysteine to the conserved J-encoded phenylalanine. The earlier analysis of more than 450 of the donors excluded sequences that lacked an unambiguous match to a single V gene segment. An earlier analysis of 500 to 600 of the donors classified V segments as functional when productive rearrangements were above 56.7% and as segregating when the standard deviation between donors was above 5%. To diagnose cytomegalovirus status from the catalog of TCR beta chain sequences, a statistical classification framework was built. In a later analysis, TCR nucleotide sequences were compared against IMGT/GENE-DB human TR gene sequences so that V and J genes could be assigned. Using the TCRdist pipeline, a later analysis assigned CDR3 sequences along with most-parsimonious VDJ recombination scenarios. In a later analysis, each TCR beta chain was defined by its CDR3 amino acid sequence together with its V-gene family, and reads lacking a unique V-gene family were excluded. To address suspected cross-contamination and a sequencing artifact, a later analysis removed 592 highly shared, low-generation-probability nucleotide sequences. A later analysis calculated a clonal expansion index for each public chain from normalized within-repertoire ranks of inferred template counts. In a later analysis, generation probabilities were computed with a VDJ recombination model fitted to out-of-frame rearrangements, and the resulting probabilities were checked against IGoR. In a later analysis, TCR-TCR, TCR-HLA and TCR-CMV co-occurrence was scored with hypergeometric tests, and a repertoire-size bias correction was applied to TCR pairs. False discovery rates were estimated in a later analysis by permuting HLA or CMV assignments 20 times. In a later analysis, co-occurring TCRs were grouped with DBSCAN, and TCRdist sequence similarity was added when clustering was performed within HLA-allele-positive subsets. Repertoires with fewer than 30,000 or more than 120,000 public chains, plus five repertoires with anomalous nucleotide sharing, were excluded from co-occurrence clustering. TCRdb provides this immuneACCESS table in a form limited to in-frame rearrangements. Some clones are lacking; in checked studies, under half of them reflect an unresolved V gene, and why the rest are absent is not known. V, J and clone size reflect that table, while D and trimming were determined from the DNA. The sample contains 95,000 to 150,000 clones, roughly 87% of them found a single time. The ten largest clonotypes hold 1.5% of the sample.

The cohort comprised some 700 healthy bone marrow donors. All cohort members were sampled while nominally healthy, although unrecorded immune exposures were likely present. The donor was CMV seronegative and was included in the group of around 320 seronegative cohort members. A peripheral blood sample was provided by each donor, and peripheral blood mononuclear cells were used for TCR beta sequencing. Genomic DNA extraction from the blood cell samples was performed with the Qiagen DNeasy Blood Extraction Kit. As for this clone: Its cognate antigen has yet to be identified. No base-level quality is on record; no much larger clone is a single base apart.

Material: PBMCs. The TCR was taken from a woman under 30 in good health and CMV-seronegative. This chain joins TRBV19 to TRBJ1-3; TRBD1 agrees with 7 junctional bases. For the CDR3, the sequence is CASSIGGRGNGNTIYF. The nucleotides read TGTGCCAGTAGTATAGGGGGCAGGGGGAACGGAAACACCATATATTTT.